This T cell receptor (beta chain) was obtained from a study of molecular identifiers for immune sequencing clone quantification. This CDR3 contains 15 residues. With 1 base clipped from V and 6 bases from J, the junction kept 6 bases outside the gene matches. Germline V lookup: CDR1 MNHNS, CDR2 SASEGT. One entry per CDR3 protein, called by TCRdb with MiXCR from the PCR reads. The sample consists of some 100,000 distinct CDR3 sequences, around 33% of them appearing once. The sample consisted of naive CD8+ T cells from blood, with Jurkat cell RNA spiked in. Sample subset: FACS-sorted CD8+CD4-CCR7+CD45RA+ naive T cells. This TCR came from a human donor in good health. Some libraries in this study had Jurkat cell RNA spiked in. The chain carries TRBV6-1 and TRBJ2-7; 10 bases are a match to TRBD2. The chain's CDR3 is CASSEGLAGGSEQYF. For the CDR3, the DNA is TGTGCCAGCAGTGAAGGCTTAGCGGGAGGAAGCGAGCAGTACTTC.